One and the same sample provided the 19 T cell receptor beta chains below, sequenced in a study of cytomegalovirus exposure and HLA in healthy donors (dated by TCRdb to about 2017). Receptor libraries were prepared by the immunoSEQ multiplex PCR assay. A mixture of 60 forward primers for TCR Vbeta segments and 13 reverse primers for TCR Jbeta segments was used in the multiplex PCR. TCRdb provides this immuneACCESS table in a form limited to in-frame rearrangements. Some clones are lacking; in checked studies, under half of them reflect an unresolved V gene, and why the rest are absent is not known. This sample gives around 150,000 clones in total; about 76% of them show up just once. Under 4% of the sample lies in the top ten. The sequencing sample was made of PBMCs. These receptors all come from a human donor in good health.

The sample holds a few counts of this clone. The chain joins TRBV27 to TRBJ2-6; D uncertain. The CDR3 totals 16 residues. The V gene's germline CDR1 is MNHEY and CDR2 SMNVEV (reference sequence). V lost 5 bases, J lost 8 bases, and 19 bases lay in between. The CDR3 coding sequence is TGTGCCAGCAGTGCCTCAGGTTTCCCTTTGACCAACGTCCTGACTTTC. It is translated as CASSASGFPLTNVLTF.

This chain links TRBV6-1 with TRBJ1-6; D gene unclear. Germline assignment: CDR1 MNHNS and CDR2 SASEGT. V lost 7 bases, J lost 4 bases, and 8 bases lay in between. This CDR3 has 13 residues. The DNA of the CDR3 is TGTGCCAGCACAATCCAGTATAATTCACCCCTCCACTTT. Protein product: CASTIQYNSPLHF.

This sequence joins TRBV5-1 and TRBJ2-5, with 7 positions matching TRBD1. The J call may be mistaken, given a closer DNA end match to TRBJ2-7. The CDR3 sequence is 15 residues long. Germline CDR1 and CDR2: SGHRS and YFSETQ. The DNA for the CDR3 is TGCGCCAGCAGCTTTTCTTCAGGGGGCTCCTACGAGCAGTACTTC. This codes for CASSFSSGGSYEQYF.

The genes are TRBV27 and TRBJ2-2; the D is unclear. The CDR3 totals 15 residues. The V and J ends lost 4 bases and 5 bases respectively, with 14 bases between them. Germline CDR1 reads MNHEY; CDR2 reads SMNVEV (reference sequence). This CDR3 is CASSSSPGWTGELFF. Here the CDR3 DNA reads TGTGCCAGCAGTTCAAGTCCCGGTTGGACCGGGGAGCTGTTTTTT.

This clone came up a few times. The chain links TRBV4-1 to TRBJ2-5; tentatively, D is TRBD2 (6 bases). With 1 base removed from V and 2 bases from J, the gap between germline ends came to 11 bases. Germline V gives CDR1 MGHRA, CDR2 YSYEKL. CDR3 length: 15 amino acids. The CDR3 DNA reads TGCGCCAGCAGCCAAGTTGTTAGCGGACAAGAGACCCAGTACTTC. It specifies CASSQVVSGQETQYF.

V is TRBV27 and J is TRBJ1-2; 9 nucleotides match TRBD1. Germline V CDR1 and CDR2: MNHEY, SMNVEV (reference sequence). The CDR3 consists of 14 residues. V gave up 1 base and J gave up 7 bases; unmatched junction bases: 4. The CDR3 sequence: CASSLYGTGSGYTF. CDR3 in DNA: TGTGCCAGCAGTTTATACGGGACAGGGTCTGGCTACACCTTC.

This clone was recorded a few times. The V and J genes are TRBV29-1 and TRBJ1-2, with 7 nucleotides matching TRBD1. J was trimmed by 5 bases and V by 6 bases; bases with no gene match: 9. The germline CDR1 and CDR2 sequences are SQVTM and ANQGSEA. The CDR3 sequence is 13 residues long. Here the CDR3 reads CSVGDRENYGYTF. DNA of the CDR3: TGCAGCGTGGGTGACAGGGAGAATTATGGCTACACCTTC. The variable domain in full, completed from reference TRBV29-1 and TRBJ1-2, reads SAVISQKPSRDICQRGTSLTIQCQVDSQVTMMFWYRQQPGQSLTLIATANQGSEATYESGFVIDKFPISRPNLTFSTLTVSNMSPEDSSIYLCSVGDRENYGYTFGSGTRLTVV.

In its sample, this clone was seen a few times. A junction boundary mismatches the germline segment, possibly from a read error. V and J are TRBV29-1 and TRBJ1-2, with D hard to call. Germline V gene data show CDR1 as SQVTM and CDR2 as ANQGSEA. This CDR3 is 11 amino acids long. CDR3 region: CSVIPRVGYPF. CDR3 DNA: TGCAGCGTTATCCCTAGAGTCGGCTACCCCTTC.

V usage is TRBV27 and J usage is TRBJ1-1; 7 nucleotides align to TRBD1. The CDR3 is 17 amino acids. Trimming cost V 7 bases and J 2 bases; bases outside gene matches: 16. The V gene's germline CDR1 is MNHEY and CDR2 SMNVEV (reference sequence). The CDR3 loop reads CASNSYAGQSLNTEAFF. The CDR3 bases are TGTGCCAGCAACTCTTACGCGGGACAGTCACTTAACACTGAAGCTTTCTTT.

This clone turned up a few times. This CDR3 reads CASSFDRGHTEAFF. CDR3 coding DNA: TGTGCCAGCAGCTTCGACAGGGGGCACACTGAAGCTTTCTTT. The V and J genes are TRBV6-5 and TRBJ1-1; 10 bases fit TRBD1. Germline V gene data show CDR1 as MNHEY and CDR2 as SVGAGI. CDR3 length equals 14 residues. The V segment lost 6 bases and the J segment 3 bases; nucleotides outside the gene matches: 4.

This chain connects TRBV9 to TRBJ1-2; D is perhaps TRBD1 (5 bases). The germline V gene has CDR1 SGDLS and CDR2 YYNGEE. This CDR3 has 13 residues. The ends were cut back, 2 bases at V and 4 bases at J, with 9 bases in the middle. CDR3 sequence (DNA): TGTGCCAGCAGCGTGGGGCGGACCTATGGCTACACCTTC. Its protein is CASSVGRTYGYTF.

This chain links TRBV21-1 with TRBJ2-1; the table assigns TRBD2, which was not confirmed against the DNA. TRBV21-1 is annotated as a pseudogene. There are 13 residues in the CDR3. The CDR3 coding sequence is TGTGCCAGCAGCAATGACGGGGACAATGAGCAGTTCTTC. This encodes CASSNDGDNEQFF.

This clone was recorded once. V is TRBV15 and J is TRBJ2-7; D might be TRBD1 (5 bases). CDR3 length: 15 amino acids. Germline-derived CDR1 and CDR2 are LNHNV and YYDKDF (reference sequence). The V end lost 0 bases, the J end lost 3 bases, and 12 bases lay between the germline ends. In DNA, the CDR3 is TGTGCCACCAGCAGAGACGGTGGGGCTGGCTACGAGCAGTACTTC. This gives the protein CATSRDGGAGYEQYF.

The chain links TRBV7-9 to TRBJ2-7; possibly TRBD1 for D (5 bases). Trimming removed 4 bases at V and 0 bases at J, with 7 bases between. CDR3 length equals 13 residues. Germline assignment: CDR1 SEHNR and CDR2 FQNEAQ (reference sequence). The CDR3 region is CASSSDSSYEQYF. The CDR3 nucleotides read TGTGCCAGCAGCTCCGACAGCTCCTACGAGCAGTACTTC.

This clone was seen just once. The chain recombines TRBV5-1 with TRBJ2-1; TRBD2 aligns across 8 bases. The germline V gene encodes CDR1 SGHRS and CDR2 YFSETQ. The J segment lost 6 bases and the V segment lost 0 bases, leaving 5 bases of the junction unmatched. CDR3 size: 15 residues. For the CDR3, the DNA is TGCGCCAGCAGCTTGGACGGGCGGGGGGTCAATGAGCAGTTCTTC. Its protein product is CASSLDGRGVNEQFF.

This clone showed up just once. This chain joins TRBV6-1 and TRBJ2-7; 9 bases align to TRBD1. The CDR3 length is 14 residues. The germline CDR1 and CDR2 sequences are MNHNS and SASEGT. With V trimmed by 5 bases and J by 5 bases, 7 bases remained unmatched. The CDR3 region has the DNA TGTGCCAGCAGTACCCGGGACAGGGCTGACGAGCAGTACTTC. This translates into CASSTRDRADEQYF.

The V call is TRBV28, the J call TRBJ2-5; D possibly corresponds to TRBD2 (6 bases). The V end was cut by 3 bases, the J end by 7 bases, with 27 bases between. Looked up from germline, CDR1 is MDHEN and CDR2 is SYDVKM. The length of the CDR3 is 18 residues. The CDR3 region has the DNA TGTGCCAGCAGTTTCTTTCGCCACGCGAGGGGCGGGAAAGTGACCCAGTACTTC. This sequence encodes CASSFFRHARGGKVTQYF.

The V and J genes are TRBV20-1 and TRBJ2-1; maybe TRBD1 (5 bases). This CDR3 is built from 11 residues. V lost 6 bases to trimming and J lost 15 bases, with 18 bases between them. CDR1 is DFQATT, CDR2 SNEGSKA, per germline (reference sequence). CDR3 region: CSAGQGFDRFF. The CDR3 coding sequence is TGCAGTGCGGGGCAGGGCTTCGATCGGTTCTTC.

CDR3 protein: CASSSELAGPKETQYF. The CDR3 bases are TGCGCCAGCAGCTCCGAACTAGCGGGTCCAAAAGAGACCCAGTACTTC. V gene TRBV5-1 combines with J gene TRBJ2-5, with TRBD2 identical over 9 bases. Losses at the gene ends were 3 bases for V and 3 bases for J; bases not matched to a gene: 9. CDR3 length: 16 residues. CDR1 is SGHRS, CDR2 YFSETQ, per germline.